The source of this TCR beta chain is a study of blood T cell repertoires in COVID-19. Across the study: T cells, B-cell-depleted T cells, or PBMCs provided the cDNA or gDNA that served as material.

V was clipped by 0 bases and J by 4 bases; unmatched bases: 4. Germline CDR1 is MNHEY and CDR2 is SVGAGI. The CDR3 runs to 16 residues. Seattle patients were enrolled while actively infected and followed longitudinally. Using immunoSEQ multiplex PCR, the repertoire was profiled, and TCRdb retains in-frame clones only, with some absent. Of roughly 180,000 clones listed, about 85% are singletons. The sequenced material came from peripheral blood. This receptor was taken from a woman between 45 and 65 years old with COVID-19, enrolled during active disease. The chain links TRBV6-5 to TRBJ1-2; TRBD1 aligns across 11 bases. For the CDR3, the DNA is TGTGCCAGCAGTTACTCCGGGACAGGGGGTGTCTATGGCTACACCTTC. Translation gives CASSYSGTGGVYGYTF.